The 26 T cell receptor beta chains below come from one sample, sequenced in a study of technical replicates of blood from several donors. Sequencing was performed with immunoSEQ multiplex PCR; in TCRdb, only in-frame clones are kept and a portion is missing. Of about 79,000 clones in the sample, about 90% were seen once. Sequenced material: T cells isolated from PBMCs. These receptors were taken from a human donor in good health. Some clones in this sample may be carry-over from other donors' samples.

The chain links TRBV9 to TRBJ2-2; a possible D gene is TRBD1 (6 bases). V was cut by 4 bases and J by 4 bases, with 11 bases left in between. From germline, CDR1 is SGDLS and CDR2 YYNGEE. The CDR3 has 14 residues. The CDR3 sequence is CASSSRGFTGELFF. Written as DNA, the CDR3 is TGTGCCAGCAGCTCGAGGGGGTTCACCGGGGAGCTGTTTTTT.

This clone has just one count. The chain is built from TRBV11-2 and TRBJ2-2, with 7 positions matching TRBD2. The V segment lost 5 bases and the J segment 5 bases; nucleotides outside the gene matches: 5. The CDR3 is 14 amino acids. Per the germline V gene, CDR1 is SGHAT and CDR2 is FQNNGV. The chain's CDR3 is CASSVTGGTGELFF. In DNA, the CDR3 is TGTGCCAGCAGCGTCACGGGGGGTACCGGGGAGCTGTTTTTT. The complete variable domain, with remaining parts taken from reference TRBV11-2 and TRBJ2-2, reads EAGVAQSPRYKIIEKRQSVAFWCNPISGHATLYWYQQILGQGPKLLIQFQNNGVVDDSQLPKDRFSAERLKGVDSTLKIQPAKLEDSAVYLCASSVTGGTGELFFGEGSRLTVL.

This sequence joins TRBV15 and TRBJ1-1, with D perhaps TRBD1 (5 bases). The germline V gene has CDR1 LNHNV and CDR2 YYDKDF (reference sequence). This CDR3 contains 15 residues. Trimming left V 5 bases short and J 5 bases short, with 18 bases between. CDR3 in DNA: TGTGCCACCAGCCGCAAGGGACTGGAAAGTACTGAAGCTTTCTTT. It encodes CATSRKGLESTEAFF.

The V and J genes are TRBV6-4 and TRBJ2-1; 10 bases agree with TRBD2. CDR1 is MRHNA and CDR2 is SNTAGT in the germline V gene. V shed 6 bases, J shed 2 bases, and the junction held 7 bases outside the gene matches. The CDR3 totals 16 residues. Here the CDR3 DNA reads TGTGCCAGCAGAAACTGGACTAGCGGACCCTACAATGAGCAGTTCTTC. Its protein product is CASRNWTSGPYNEQFF.

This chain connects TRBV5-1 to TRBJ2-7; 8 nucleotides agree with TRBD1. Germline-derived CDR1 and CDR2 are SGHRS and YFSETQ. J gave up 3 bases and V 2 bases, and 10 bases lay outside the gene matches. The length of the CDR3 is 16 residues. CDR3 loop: CASSFMPGQGFYEQYF. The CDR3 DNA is TGCGCCAGCAGCTTTATGCCCGGACAGGGCTTCTACGAGCAGTACTTC. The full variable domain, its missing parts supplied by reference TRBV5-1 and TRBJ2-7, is KAGVTQTPRYLIKTRGQQVTLSCSPISGHRSVSWYQQTPGQGLQFLFEYFSETQRNKGNFPGRFSGRQFSNSRSEMNVSTLELGDSALYLCASSFMPGQGFYEQYFGPGTRLTVT.

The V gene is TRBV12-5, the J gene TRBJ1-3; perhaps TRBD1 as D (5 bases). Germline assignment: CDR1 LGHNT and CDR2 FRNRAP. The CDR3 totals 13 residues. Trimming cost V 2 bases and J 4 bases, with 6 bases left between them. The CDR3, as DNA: TGTGCTAGTGGTTTGCCAGGGGGAAACACCATATATTTT. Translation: CASGLPGGNTIYF. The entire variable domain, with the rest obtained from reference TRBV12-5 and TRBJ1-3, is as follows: DARVTQTPRHKVTEMGQEVTMRCQPILGHNTVFWYRQTMMQGLELLAYFRNRAPLDDSGMPKDRFSAEMPDATLATLKIQPSEPRDSAVYFCASGLPGGNTIYFGEGSWLTVV.

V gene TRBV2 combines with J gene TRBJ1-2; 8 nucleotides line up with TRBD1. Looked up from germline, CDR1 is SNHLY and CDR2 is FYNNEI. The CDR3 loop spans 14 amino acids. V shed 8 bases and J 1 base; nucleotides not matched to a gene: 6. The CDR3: CASQGDRINYGYTF. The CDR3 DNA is TGTGCCAGCCAAGGGGACAGGATTAACTATGGCTACACCTTC.

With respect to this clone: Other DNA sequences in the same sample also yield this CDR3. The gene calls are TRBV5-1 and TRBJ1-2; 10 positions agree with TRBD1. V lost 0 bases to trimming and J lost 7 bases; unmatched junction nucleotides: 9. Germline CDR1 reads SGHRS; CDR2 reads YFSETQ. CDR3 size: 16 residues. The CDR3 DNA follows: TGCGCCAGCAGCTTGGCCGAGGGACAGGGGATGGGTGGCTACACCTTC. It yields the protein CASSLAEGQGMGGYTF.

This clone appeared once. The DNA of the CDR3 is TGTGCCAGCAGCGCACCACTCGGAGGCGGGGAGGGCCCAACAGATACGCAGTATTTT. Protein sequence: CASSAPLGGGEGPTDTQYF. The chain links TRBV9 to TRBJ2-3; 7 bases match TRBD2. This CDR3 spans 19 amino acids. Trimming took 3 bases from V and 3 from J; bases not matched to a gene: 19. Germline assignment: CDR1 SGDLS and CDR2 YYNGEE.

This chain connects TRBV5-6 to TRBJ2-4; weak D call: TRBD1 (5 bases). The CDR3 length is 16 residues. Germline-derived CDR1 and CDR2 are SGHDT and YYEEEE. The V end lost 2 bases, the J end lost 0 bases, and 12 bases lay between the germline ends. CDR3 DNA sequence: TGTGCCAGCAGCTTAAGGGGTCTTCTAGCCAAAAACATTCAGTACTTC. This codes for CASSLRGLLAKNIQYF.

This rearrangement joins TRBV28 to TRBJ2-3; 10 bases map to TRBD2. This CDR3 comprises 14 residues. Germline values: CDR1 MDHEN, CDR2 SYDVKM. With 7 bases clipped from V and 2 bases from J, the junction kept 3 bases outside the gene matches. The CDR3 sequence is CASTLAGATDTQYF. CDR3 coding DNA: TGTGCCAGCACCCTAGCGGGGGCCACAGATACGCAGTATTTT.

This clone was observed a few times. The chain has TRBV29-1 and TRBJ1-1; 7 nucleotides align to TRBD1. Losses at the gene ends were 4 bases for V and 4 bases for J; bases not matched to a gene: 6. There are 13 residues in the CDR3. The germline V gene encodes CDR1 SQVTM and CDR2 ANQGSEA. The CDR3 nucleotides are TGCAGCGTTGGCCATGGGACAGCCACTGAAGCTTTCTTT. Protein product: CSVGHGTATEAFF.

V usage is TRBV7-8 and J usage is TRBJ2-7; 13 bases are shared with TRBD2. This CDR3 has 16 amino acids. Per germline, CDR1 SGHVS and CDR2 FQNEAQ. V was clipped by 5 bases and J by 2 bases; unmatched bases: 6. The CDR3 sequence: CASSPGLAGVAYEQYF. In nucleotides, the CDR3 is TGTGCCAGCAGCCCTGGACTAGCGGGAGTGGCCTACGAGCAGTACTTC.

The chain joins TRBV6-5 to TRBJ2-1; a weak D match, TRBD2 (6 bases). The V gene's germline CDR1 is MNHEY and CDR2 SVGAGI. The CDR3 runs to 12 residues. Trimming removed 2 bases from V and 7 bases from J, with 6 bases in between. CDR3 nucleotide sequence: TGTGCCAGCAGTTACGGGACTAATGAGCAGTTCTTC. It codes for CASSYGTNEQFF.

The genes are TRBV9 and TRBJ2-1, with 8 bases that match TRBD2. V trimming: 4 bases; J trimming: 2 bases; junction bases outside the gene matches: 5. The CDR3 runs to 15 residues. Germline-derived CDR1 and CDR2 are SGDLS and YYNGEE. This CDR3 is CASSSGLVPYNEQFF. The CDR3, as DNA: TGTGCCAGCAGCTCGGGACTAGTACCCTACAATGAGCAGTTCTTC.

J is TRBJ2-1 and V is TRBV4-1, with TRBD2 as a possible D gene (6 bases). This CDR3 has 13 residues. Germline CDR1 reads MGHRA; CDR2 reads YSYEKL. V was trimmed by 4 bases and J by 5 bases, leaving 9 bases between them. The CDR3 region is CASSPGLNNEQFF. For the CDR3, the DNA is TGCGCCAGCAGCCCGGGACTTAACAATGAGCAGTTCTTC.

As DNA, the CDR3 is TGTGCCAGCGCCCCTCAGGCTAGCGGGACCGGGGAGCTGTTTTTT. Translation gives CASAPQASGTGELFF. The V and J genes are TRBV6-4 and TRBJ2-2; 8 positions match TRBD2. The V gene end was trimmed by 8 bases and the J gene end by 5 bases; junction bases not matched to a gene: 10. The CDR3 covers 15 residues. CDR1 MRHNA and CDR2 SNTAGT come from the germline V gene.

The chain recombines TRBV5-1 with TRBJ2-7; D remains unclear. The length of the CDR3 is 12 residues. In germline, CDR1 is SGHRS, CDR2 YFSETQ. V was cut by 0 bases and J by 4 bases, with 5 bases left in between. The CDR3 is CASSLGQYEQYF. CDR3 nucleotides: TGCGCCAGCAGCTTGGGACAATACGAGCAGTACTTC.

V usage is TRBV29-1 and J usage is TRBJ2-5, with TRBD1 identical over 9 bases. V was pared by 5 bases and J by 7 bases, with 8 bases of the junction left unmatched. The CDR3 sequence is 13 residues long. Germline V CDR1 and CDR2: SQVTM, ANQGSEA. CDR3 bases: TGCAGCGTTCCGGGACAGGGCAGCCCGACCCAGTACTTC. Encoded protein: CSVPGQGSPTQYF.

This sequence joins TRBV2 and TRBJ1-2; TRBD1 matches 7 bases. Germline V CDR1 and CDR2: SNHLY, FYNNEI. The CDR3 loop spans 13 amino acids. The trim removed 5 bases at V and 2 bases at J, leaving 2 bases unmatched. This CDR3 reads CASSRDSNYGYTF. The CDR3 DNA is TGTGCCAGCAGTCGGGACAGCAACTATGGCTACACCTTC.

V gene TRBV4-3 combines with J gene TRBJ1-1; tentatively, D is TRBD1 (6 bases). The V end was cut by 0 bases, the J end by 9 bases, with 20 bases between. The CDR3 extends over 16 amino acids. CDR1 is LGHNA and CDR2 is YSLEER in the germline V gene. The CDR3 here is CASSQEGAAGHHKAFF. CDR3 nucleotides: TGCGCCAGCAGCCAAGAGGGGGCGGCTGGACACCACAAAGCTTTCTTT.

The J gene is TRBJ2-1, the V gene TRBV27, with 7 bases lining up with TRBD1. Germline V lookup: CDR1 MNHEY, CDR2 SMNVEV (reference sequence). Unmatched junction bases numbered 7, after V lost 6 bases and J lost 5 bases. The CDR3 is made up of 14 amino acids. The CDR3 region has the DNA TGTGCCAGCAGAGGGGGCGGTTTTCACAATGAGCAGTTCTTC. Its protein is CASRGGGFHNEQFF.

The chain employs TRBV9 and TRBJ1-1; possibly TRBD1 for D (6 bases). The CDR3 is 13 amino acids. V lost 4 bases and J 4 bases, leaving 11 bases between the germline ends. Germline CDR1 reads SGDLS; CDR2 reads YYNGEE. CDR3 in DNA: TGTGCCAGCAGCCAAGCGACAGGCACTGAAGCTTTCTTT. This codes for CASSQATGTEAFF.

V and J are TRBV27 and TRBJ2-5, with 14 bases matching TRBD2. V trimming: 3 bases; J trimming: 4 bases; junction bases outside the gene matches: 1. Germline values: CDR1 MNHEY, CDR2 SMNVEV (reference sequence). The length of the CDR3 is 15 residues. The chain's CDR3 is CASSLGTSGRETQYF. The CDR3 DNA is TGTGCCAGCAGTTTGGGGACTAGCGGGAGAGAGACCCAGTACTTC.

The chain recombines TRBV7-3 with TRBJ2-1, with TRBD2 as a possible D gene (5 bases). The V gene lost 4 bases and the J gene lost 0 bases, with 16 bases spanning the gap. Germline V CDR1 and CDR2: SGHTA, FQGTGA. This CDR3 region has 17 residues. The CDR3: CASSSRLKRSSYNEQFF. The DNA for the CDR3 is TGTGCCAGCAGCTCCAGATTAAAGCGGAGCTCCTACAATGAGCAGTTCTTC.

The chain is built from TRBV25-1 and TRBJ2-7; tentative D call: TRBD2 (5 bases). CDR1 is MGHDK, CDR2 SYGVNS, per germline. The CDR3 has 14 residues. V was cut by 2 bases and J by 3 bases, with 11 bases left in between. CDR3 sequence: CASSEGSGDYEQYF. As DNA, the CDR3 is TGTGCCAGCAGTGAAGGTTCCGGGGACTACGAGCAGTACTTC.